This TCR beta chain was identified during a study of shared clonotypes between healthy human individuals. The V and J ends lost 4 bases and 4 bases, in that order; junction bases with no gene match: 8. CDR1 is SGHNT, CDR2 YYREEE, per germline (reference sequence). The CDR3 totals 15 residues. Overall study findings and caveats: Rarefaction analysis demonstrated incomplete sorted-subset sequencing notwithstanding large depth. Owing to a small donor count, the genetic and exposure-history diversity represented was limited.

With regard to this clone: Its antigen is not identified.

TCRdb's table, derived via immunoSEQ multiplex PCR, lists solely in-frame clones and lacks some. The sample consists of about 2.1 million clones, about 93% of them appearing once. Only CD45RO-negative cells positively selected for CCR7 counted as naive CD8 cells, so terminally differentiated effector memory CD45RA+ cells were excluded. The sequencing input was naive CD8+ T cells from PBMCs. The chain has TRBV5-4 and TRBJ2-3; 8 bases agree with TRBD2. The sequence was obtained from a man aged 18 to 30 in good health. Some clones in this sample may be carry-over from other donors' samples. The CDR3 DNA reads as TGTGCCAGCAGCCTCCCGGGACTAGGTCCAGATACGCAGTATTTT. Translating gives CASSLPGLGPDTQYF. Based on the CDR3 plus reference TRBV5-4 and TRBJ2-3, the full variable domain is ETGVTQSPTHLIKTRGQQVTLRCSSQSGHNTVSWYQQALGQGPQFIFQYYREEENGRGNFPPRFSGLQFPNYSSELNVNALELDDSALYLCASSLPGLGPDTQYFGPGTRLTVL.